Presented here are 28 T cell receptor beta chains from one specimen sequenced in a study of identical twins. TCRdb called the 5' RACE reads again in MiXCR, with one record for every CDR3 protein. The table lists about 720,000 distinct CDR3 sequences, roughly 18% of them singletons. The sample was also linked to a second study, of T cells expressing NK-cell markers.

The source material was PBMCs. These receptors originate from a woman between 18 and 29 years old in good health.

V gene TRBV13 combines with J gene TRBJ1-1; D call uncertain. V dropped 2 bases and J dropped 6 bases, with 4 bases sitting between them. Germline lookup yields CDR1 PRHDT and CDR2 FYEKMQ (reference sequence). CDR3 length: 11 residues. In DNA form, the CDR3 reads TGTGCCAGCAGCTTAAATTCTGAAGCTTTCTTT. Translating gives CASSLNSEAFF.

The rearrangement links TRBV12-3 or TRBV12-4 to TRBJ2-7; TRBD1 matches 8 bases. The ends lost 6 bases at V and 6 bases at J; junction bases unmatched: 7. The CDR3 spans 13 residues. CDR3 nucleotide sequence: TGTGCCAGCAGCCGGGACAGGCCGCTCGAGCAGTACTTC. It specifies CASSRDRPLEQYF.

This clonotype turned up a few times. The rearrangement uses TRBV12-3 or TRBV12-4 and TRBJ2-1, with a tentative D call TRBD2 (5 bases). The CDR3 totals 12 residues. Trimming stripped 7 bases from V and 6 bases from J, with 10 bases between. As DNA, the CDR3 is TGTGCCAGCACCAAACTAGTCAATGAGCAGTTCTTC. Amino acids: CASTKLVNEQFF.

There are a few counts of this clonotype. The chain employs TRBV5-5 and TRBJ2-1, with 7 bases that match TRBD2. V dropped 4 bases and J dropped 5; count of bases not matched to a gene: 9. In germline, CDR1 is SGHKS, CDR2 YYEKEE (reference sequence). This CDR3 region has 15 residues. The CDR3 DNA is TGTGCCAGCAGCCGGAGCGGGACGGTAGACAATGAGCAGTTCTTC. Translating it yields CASSRSGTVDNEQFF. Full variable domain (rest looked up from reference TRBV5-5 and TRBJ2-1): DAGVTQSPTHLIKTRGQQVTLRCSPISGHKSVSWYQQVLGQGPQFIFQYYEKEERGRGNFPDRFSARQFPNYSSELNVNALLLGDSALYLCASSRSGTVDNEQFFGPGTRLTVL.

This clonotype has just a few counts. The V call is TRBV6-1, the J call TRBJ2-1; perhaps TRBD1 as D (6 bases). Germline V gives CDR1 MNHNS, CDR2 SASEGT. The V end lost 6 bases, the J end lost 7 bases, and 19 bases lay between the germline ends. The CDR3 totals 15 residues. The CDR3 sequence: CASRSPQQGKNEQFF. CDR3 sequence (DNA): TGTGCCAGCAGGTCCCCTCAACAGGGAAAGAATGAGCAGTTCTTC.

The chain is built from TRBV5-1 and TRBJ2-7, with D perhaps being TRBD1 or TRBD2 (6 bases each). This CDR3 contains 15 residues. Germline values: CDR1 SGHRS, CDR2 YFSETQ. The germline V and J ends were trimmed by 1 base and 1 base, with 12 bases remaining between them. The CDR3 coding sequence is TGCGCCAGCAGCTTGACGGGGGCAAAATCCTACGAGCAGTACTTC. Protein product: CASSLTGAKSYEQYF.

The V and J genes are TRBV7-9 and TRBJ1-5, with D perhaps TRBD1 (5 bases). The CDR3 consists of 15 residues. Trimming left V 6 bases short and J 5 bases short, with 17 bases between. Looked up from germline, CDR1 is SEHNR and CDR2 is FQNEAQ (reference sequence). The CDR3 sequence: CASRGGVLGDQPQHF. CDR3 DNA: TGTGCCAGCAGGGGGGGGGTACTGGGAGATCAGCCCCAGCATTTT.

The chain links TRBV6-1 to TRBJ2-1, with 7 bases lining up with TRBD1. CDR3 length equals 14 residues. J lost 9 bases, V lost 5 bases, and 10 bases had no gene match. CDR1 is MNHNS and CDR2 is SASEGT in the germline V gene. DNA of the CDR3: TGTGCCAGCAGTCCAGGACAGGTCGGGTCTGAGCAGTTCTTC. Residues: CASSPGQVGSEQFF.

This clonotype was counted once. The V gene is TRBV19, the J gene TRBJ2-5, with no clear D. The length of the CDR3 is 13 residues. Trimming removed 1 base from V and 5 bases from J, with 8 bases in between. Germline V gene sequence: CDR1 LNHDA, CDR2 SQIVND (reference sequence). This CDR3 is CASSIGEMETQYF. The CDR3 DNA sequence: TGTGCCAGTAGTATAGGAGAGATGGAGACCCAGTACTTC.

This chain joins TRBV12-3 or TRBV12-4 and TRBJ2-7; 9 bases line up with TRBD2. After removal of 8 bases from V and 4 bases from J, the junction contained 6 bases not matched to a gene. The CDR3 is 13 residues long. The CDR3 DNA reads as TGTGCCAGCCGAAGGGCGGGAGGGTACGAGCAGTACTTC. Translated, it gives CASRRAGGYEQYF.

This clonotype was detected a few times. The chain carries TRBV29-1 and TRBJ1-1; no definite D call. Trimming removed 4 bases at V and 3 bases at J, with 9 bases between. Germline V lookup: CDR1 SQVTM, CDR2 ANQGSEA. The CDR3 runs 12 residues. DNA for the CDR3: TGCAGCGTTGGCACTGGGGACACTGAAGCTTTCTTT. Translated, it gives CSVGTGDTEAFF.

The gene calls are TRBV6-1 and TRBJ2-2; D ambiguous. Germline values: CDR1 MNHNS, CDR2 SASEGT. The CDR3 covers 15 residues. With 5 bases removed from V and 6 bases from J, the gap between germline ends came to 16 bases. CDR3 loop: CASSPPPLGSGELFF. The CDR3 region has the DNA TGTGCCAGCAGTCCGCCACCGCTGGGGTCCGGGGAGCTGTTTTTT.

V usage is TRBV20-1 and J usage is TRBJ2-7; D might be TRBD2 (5 bases). The CDR3 length is 14 residues. Germline CDR1 reads DFQATT; CDR2 reads SNEGSKA (reference sequence). Trimming pared 7 bases from V and 0 bases from J, leaving 16 bases between. This CDR3 is CSVVASGYSYEQYF. The DNA for the CDR3 is TGCAGTGTGGTGGCGAGCGGATACTCCTACGAGCAGTACTTC.

This clonotype was observed a handful of times. The chain joins TRBV7-8 to TRBJ2-7; no firm D call. The CDR3 loop spans 12 amino acids. Germline V gives CDR1 SGHVS, CDR2 FQNEAQ. The V and J ends lost 1 base and 8 bases respectively, with 9 bases between them. Written as DNA, the CDR3 is TGTGCCAGCAGCTTAGGAGTAGATAAGCAGTACTTC. Translation gives CASSLGVDKQYF.

The V and J genes are TRBV20-1 and TRBJ1-3; D may be TRBD1 (6 bases). The germline V gene has CDR1 DFQATT and CDR2 SNEGSKA (reference sequence). This CDR3 spans 13 amino acids. The V end lost 5 bases, the J end lost 3 bases, and 11 bases lay between the germline ends. CDR3 sequence: CSAPTGFGNTIYF. CDR3 bases: TGCAGTGCTCCGACAGGCTTTGGAAACACCATATATTTT.

The CDR3 sequence is CASSWAGSPEAFF. CDR3 in DNA: TGTGCCAGCAGTTGGGCAGGGAGTCCTGAAGCTTTCTTT. The V and J genes are TRBV11-2 and TRBJ1-1; a weak D match, TRBD1 (5 bases). Deletions cut 6 bases from V and 6 bases from J, with 14 bases between. CDR1 is SGHAT and CDR2 is FQNNGV in the germline V gene. The CDR3 has 13 amino acids.

This clonotype was detected only a few times. The chain is built from TRBV5-1 and TRBJ2-2; tentatively, D is TRBD2 (5 bases). This CDR3 has 15 amino acids. V lost 7 bases and J 7 bases, leaving 20 bases between the germline ends. CDR1 is SGHRS, CDR2 YFSETQ, per germline. CDR3 amino acids: CASRPLAVEDGELFF. CDR3 nucleotide sequence: TGCGCCAGCCGCCCCTTGGCGGTGGAGGACGGGGAGCTGTTTTTT.

This clonotype was seen repeatedly, ten times or more. The chain combines TRBV12-3 or TRBV12-4 with TRBJ1-1; D gene uncertain. With 1 base removed from V and 6 bases from J, the gap between germline ends came to 3 bases. The CDR3 spans 11 residues. The CDR3 here is CASSLGSEAFF. The CDR3 bases are TGTGCCAGCAGTTTAGGTTCTGAAGCTTTCTTT.

The CDR3 DNA sequence: TGTGCCAGCAGCCCCCCCGGGAACCGGGGTTACTACGAGCAGTACTTC. Protein: CASSPPGNRGYYEQYF. The chain joins TRBV11-3 to TRBJ2-7; possible D gene TRBD2, 5 bases. The ends were cut back, 5 bases at V and 3 bases at J, with 20 bases in the middle. The CDR3 is made up of 16 amino acids. From germline, CDR1 is SGHNT and CDR2 YENEEA.

As concerns this clonotype: The junction shows a germline mismatch at one end, possibly a read error. The chain links TRBV7-7 to TRBJ1-1; 7 positions agree with TRBD1. The CDR3 totals 15 residues. The germline CDR1 and CDR2 sequences are SSHAT and FNYEAQ (reference sequence). The CDR3 is CASSPGQTLNTEAFF. DNA for the CDR3: TGTGCTAGCAGCCCGGGACAGACACTGAACACTGAAGCTTTCTTT.

This chain joins TRBV20-1 and TRBJ2-1; no clear D gene. CDR1 is DFQATT and CDR2 is SNEGSKA in the germline V gene (reference sequence). Trimming left V 0 bases short and J 0 bases short, with 9 bases between. This CDR3 spans 15 amino acids. CDR3 in amino acids: CSARDLQNSYNEQFF. The CDR3 nucleotides read TGCAGTGCTAGAGACCTACAGAACTCCTACAATGAGCAGTTCTTC.

The rearrangement joins TRBV5-5 to TRBJ2-4, with a weak D call TRBD2 (5 bases). The CDR3 extends over 13 amino acids. Trimming took off 4 bases at V and 4 bases at J, with 9 bases between the two ends. Per germline, CDR1 SGHKS and CDR2 YYEKEE (reference sequence). CDR3 protein: CASSPGNKNIQYF. The CDR3 DNA reads as TGTGCCAGCAGCCCGGGGAATAAAAACATTCAGTACTTC.

This clonotype came up a few times. The CDR3: CASSLQDGWTEAFF. CDR3 in DNA: TGTGCCAGCAGCCTTCAGGATGGCTGGACTGAAGCTTTCTTT. The chain couples TRBV3-1 to TRBJ1-1; no reliable D call. CDR1 LGHDT and CDR2 YNNKEL come from the germline V gene (reference sequence). Between the trimmed V and J ends, which lost 4 bases and 5 bases, there was a span of 14 bases. The CDR3 sequence is 14 residues long. Full variable domain (rest looked up from reference TRBV3-1 and TRBJ1-1): DTAVSQTPKYLVTQMGNDKSIKCEQNLGHDTMYWYKQDSKKFLKIMFSYNNKELIINETVPNRFSPKSPDKAHLNLHINSLELGDSAVYFCASSLQDGWTEAFFGQGTRLTVV.

The chain recombines TRBV3-1 with TRBJ1-2; D may be TRBD1 (5 bases). Germline CDR1 is LGHDT and CDR2 is YNNKEL (reference sequence). Trimming removed 0 bases from V and 5 bases from J, with 10 bases in between. This CDR3 is built from 14 residues. Written as DNA, the CDR3 is TGTGCCAGCAGCCAAGACCGAAGGGGATATGGCTACACCTTC. Translating gives CASSQDRRGYGYTF.

This clonotype was picked up a small number of times. An end of the junction differs from the germline gene, which may be a read error. The V and J genes are TRBV25-1 and TRBJ1-1; D may be TRBD1 (5 bases). This CDR3 has 11 residues. CDR1 and CDR2 from the germline V gene are MGHDK and SYGVNS. CDR3 residues: CASSDARQLLF. In nucleotides, the CDR3 is TGTGCCAGCAGTGACGCCCGACAGCTGTTATTT.

This clonotype was detected a few times. This sequence joins TRBV18 and TRBJ2-1, with 7 bases that match TRBD1. From germline, CDR1 is KGHSH and CDR2 LQKENI. V lost 6 bases and J lost 5; bases outside the gene matches: 13. The CDR3 runs to 16 residues. The CDR3 loop reads CASSLVLGTENNEQFF. The CDR3, as DNA: TGTGCCAGCTCCCTCGTACTAGGGACAGAAAACAATGAGCAGTTCTTC.

This clonotype was observed a few times. The V and J genes are TRBV13 and TRBJ2-1, with a possible D match to TRBD2 (5 bases). The CDR3 runs to 13 residues. Per germline, CDR1 PRHDT and CDR2 FYEKMQ (reference sequence). Deletions cut 5 bases from V and 6 bases from J, with 11 bases between. CDR3 nucleotides: TGTGCCAGCAGCACCTGGACTGTCAATGAGCAGTTCTTC. Encoded protein: CASSTWTVNEQFF.

V gene TRBV5-1 combines with J gene TRBJ2-3; D call uncertain. This CDR3 contains 13 residues. CDR1 and CDR2 from the germline V gene are SGHRS and YFSETQ. V was shortened by 2 bases and J by 6 bases, with 10 bases between the two germline ends. As DNA, the CDR3 is TGCGCCAGCAGCTTAGAACCTAGGGATACGCAGTATTTT. It codes for CASSLEPRDTQYF.